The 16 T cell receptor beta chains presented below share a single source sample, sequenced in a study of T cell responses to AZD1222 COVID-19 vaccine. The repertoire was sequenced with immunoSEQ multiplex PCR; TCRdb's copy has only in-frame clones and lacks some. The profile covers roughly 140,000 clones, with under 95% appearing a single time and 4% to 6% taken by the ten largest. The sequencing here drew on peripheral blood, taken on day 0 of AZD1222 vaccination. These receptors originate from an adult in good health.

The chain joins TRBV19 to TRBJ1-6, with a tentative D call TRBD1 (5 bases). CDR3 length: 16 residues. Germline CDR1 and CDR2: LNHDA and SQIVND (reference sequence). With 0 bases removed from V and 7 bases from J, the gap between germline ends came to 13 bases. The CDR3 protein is CASSIDVGVGNSPLHF. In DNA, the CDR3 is TGTGCCAGTAGTATAGATGTGGGGGTCGGGAATTCACCCCTCCACTTT.

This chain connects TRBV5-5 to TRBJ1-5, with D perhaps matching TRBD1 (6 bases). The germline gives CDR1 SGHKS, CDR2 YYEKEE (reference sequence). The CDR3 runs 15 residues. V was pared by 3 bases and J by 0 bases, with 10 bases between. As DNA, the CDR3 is TGTGCCAGCAGCTCCGACAGGTTTAGCAATCAGCCCCAGCATTTT. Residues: CASSSDRFSNQPQHF.

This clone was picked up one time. The CDR3 nucleotides are TGTGCCAGCATGGGGGGGAGCAATCAGCCCCAGCATTTT. Protein: CASMGGSNQPQHF. The chain joins TRBV2 to TRBJ1-5, with D perhaps TRBD1 (5 bases). The CDR3 has 13 residues. Germline loops: CDR1 SNHLY, CDR2 FYNNEI. Trimming stripped 7 bases from V and 1 base from J, with 8 bases between. Complete variable domain (other parts from reference TRBV2 and TRBJ1-5): EPEVTQTPSHQVTQMGQEVILRCVPISNHLYFYWYRQILGQKVEFLVSFYNNEISEKSEIFDDQFSVERPDGSNFTLKIRSTKLEDSAMYFCASMGGSNQPQHFGDGTRLSIL.

CDR3 region: CASRAGGLGYTF. CDR3 nucleotide sequence: TGTGCCAGCAGGGCGGGGGGTCTTGGCTACACCTTC. The chain joins TRBV6-5 to TRBJ1-2; D is possibly TRBD1 (5 bases). The CDR3 extends over 12 amino acids. Germline lookup yields CDR1 MNHEY and CDR2 SVGAGI. V lost 6 bases, J lost 7 bases, and 12 bases lay in between.

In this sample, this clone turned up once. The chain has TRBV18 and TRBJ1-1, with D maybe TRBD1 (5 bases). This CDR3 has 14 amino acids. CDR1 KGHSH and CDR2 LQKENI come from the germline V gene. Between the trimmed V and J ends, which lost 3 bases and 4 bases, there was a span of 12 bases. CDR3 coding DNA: TGTGCCAGCTCACCGGGCAGGGAAGTCACTGAAGCTTTCTTT. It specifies CASSPGREVTEAFF. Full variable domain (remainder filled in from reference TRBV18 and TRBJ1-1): NAGVMQNPRHLVRRRGQEARLRCSPMKGHSHVYWYRQLPEEGLKFMVYLQKENIIDESGMPKERFSAEFPKEGPSILRIQQVVRGDSAAYFCASSPGREVTEAFFGQGTRLTVV.

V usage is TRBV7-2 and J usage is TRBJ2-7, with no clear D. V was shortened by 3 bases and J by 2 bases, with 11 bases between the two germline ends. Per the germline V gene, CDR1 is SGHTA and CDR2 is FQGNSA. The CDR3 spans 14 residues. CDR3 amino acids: CASSLSQNTYEQYF. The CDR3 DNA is TGTGCCAGCAGCTTGTCACAGAACACCTACGAGCAGTACTTC.

The CDR3 DNA follows: TGTGCCAGCAGCCCCAGGGATGCTGAAGCTTTCTTT. Its translation is CASSPRDAEAFF. The chain couples TRBV9 to TRBJ1-1; a weak D match, TRBD1 (5 bases). Per germline, CDR1 SGDLS and CDR2 YYNGEE. The CDR3 loop spans 12 amino acids. V was clipped by 4 bases and J by 6 bases, with 10 bases between them.

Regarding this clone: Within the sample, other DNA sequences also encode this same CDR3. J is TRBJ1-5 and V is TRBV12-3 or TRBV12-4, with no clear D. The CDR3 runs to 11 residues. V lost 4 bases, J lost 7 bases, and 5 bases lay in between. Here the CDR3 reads CASSSGQPQHF. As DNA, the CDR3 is TGTGCCAGCAGTTCGGGGCAGCCCCAGCATTTT.

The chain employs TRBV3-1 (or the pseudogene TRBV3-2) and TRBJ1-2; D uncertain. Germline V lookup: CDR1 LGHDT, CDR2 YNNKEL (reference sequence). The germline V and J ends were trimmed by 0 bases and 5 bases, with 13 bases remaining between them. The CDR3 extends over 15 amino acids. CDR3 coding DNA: TGTGCCAGCAGCCAAGATCACAAGGCGGCATATGGCTACACCTTC. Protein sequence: CASSQDHKAAYGYTF.

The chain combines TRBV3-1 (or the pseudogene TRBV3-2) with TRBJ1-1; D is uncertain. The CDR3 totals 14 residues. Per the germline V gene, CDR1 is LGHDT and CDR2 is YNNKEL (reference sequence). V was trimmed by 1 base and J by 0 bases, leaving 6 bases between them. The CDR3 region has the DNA TGTGCCAGCAGCCAAGGGTACATGAACACTGAAGCTTTCTTT. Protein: CASSQGYMNTEAFF.

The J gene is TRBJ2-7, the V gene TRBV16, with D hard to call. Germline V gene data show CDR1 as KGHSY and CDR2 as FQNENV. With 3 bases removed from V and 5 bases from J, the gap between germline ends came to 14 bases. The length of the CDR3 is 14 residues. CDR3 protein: CASSHRTSVHEQYF. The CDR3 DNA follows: TGTGCCAGCAGCCACCGGACCTCTGTCCACGAGCAGTACTTC.

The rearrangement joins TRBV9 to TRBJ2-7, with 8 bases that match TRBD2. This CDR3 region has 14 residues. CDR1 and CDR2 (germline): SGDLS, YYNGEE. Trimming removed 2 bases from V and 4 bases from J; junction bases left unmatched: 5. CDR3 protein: CASSVSGSAYEQYF. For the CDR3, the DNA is TGTGCCAGCAGCGTCAGCGGGAGCGCATACGAGCAGTACTTC.

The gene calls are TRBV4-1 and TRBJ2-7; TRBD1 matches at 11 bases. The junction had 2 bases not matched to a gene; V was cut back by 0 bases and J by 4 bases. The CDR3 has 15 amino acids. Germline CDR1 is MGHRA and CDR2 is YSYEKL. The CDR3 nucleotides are TGCGCCAGCAGCCAAGAGGGGACAGGGGGTTACGAGCAGTACTTC. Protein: CASSQEGTGGYEQYF.

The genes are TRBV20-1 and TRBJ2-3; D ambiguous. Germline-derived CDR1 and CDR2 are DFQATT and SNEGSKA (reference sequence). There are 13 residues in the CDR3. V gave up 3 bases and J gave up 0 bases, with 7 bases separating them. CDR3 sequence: CSASDSSTDTQYF. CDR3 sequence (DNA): TGCAGTGCTAGTGATTCTAGCACAGATACGCAGTATTTT.

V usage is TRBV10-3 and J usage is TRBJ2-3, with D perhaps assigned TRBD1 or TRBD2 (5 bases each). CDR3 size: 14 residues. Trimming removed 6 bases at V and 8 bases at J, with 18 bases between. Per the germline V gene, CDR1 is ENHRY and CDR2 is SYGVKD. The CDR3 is CAISLASPDSTQYF. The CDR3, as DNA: TGTGCCATCAGCTTAGCGTCTCCCGACAGTACGCAGTATTTT.

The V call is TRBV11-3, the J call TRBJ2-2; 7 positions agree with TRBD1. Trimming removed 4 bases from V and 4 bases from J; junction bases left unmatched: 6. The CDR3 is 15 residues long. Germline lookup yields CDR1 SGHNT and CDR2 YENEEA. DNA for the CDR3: TGTGCCAGCAGCTCTGCCAGGGGGAGCACCGGGGAGCTGTTTTTT. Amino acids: CASSSARGSTGELFF. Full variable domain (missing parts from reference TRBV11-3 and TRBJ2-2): EAGVVQSPRYKIIEKKQPVAFWCNPISGHNTLYWYLQNLGQGPELLIRYENEEAVDDSQLPKDRFSAERLKGVDSTLKIQPAELGDSAVYLCASSSARGSTGELFFGEGSRLTVL.